Shown below are 6 T cell receptor beta chains from a single sample sequenced in a study of shared clonotypes between healthy human individuals. This table comes from immunoSEQ multiplex PCR, and its TCRdb copy is limited to in-frame clones, with some not included. The table has 2 million to 2.5 million clones, about nine tenths seen once; the top ten hold around 0.35%. The sample consisted of naive CD4+ T cells from PBMCs. The sample's subset: CD45RA+ positively selected. The receptor set was obtained from a man in his late teens or twenties in good health. Some clones in this sample may be carry-over from other donors' samples.

This clone was counted only a few times. The V call is TRBV7-3, the J call TRBJ2-3; a possible D gene is TRBD1 (5 bases). The germline V and J ends were trimmed by 5 bases and 2 bases, with 11 bases remaining between them. In germline, CDR1 is SGHTA, CDR2 FQGTGA. This CDR3 has 14 amino acids. CDR3 in amino acids: CASSPARATDTQYF. CDR3 coding DNA: TGTGCCAGCAGCCCCGCCAGGGCCACAGATACGCAGTATTTT. Filled out from reference TRBV7-3 and TRBJ2-3, the complete variable domain reads GAGVSQTPSNKVTEKGKYVELRCDPISGHTALYWYRQSLGQGPEFLIYFQGTGAADDSGLPNDRFFAVRPEGSVSTLKIQRTERGDSAVYLCASSPARATDTQYFGPGTRLTVL.

The chain joins TRBV5-4 to TRBJ2-7, with 11 nucleotides matching TRBD1. Germline CDR1 and CDR2: SGHNT and YYREEE (reference sequence). The V and J ends lost 4 bases and 3 bases, in that order; junction bases with no gene match: 3. CDR3 length: 14 amino acids. CDR3: CASSADRGLYEQYF. CDR3 sequence (DNA): TGTGCCAGCAGCGCGGACAGGGGGCTCTACGAGCAGTACTTC.

This clone has just one count. The rearrangement links TRBV6-5 to TRBJ1-2; 9 bases are shared with TRBD1. The CDR3 length is 15 residues. Trimming cost V 6 bases and J 5 bases; bases outside gene matches: 10. The germline V gene has CDR1 MNHEY and CDR2 SVGAGI. CDR3 sequence: CASRTPGQGSYGYTF. The CDR3 DNA reads TGTGCCAGCAGAACTCCGGGACAGGGATCGTATGGCTACACCTTC.

V usage is TRBV18 and J usage is TRBJ1-2; D remains ambiguous. The germline V gene has CDR1 KGHSH and CDR2 LQKENI. Trimming took off 1 base at V and 2 bases at J, with 8 bases between the two ends. There are 14 residues in the CDR3. CDR3 coding DNA: TGTGCCAGCTCACCACTCTCCCCAAACTATGGCTACACCTTC. It yields the protein CASSPLSPNYGYTF.

The chain combines TRBV5-1 with TRBJ2-7, with D perhaps TRBD1 (5 bases). Looked up from germline, CDR1 is SGHRS and CDR2 is YFSETQ. The CDR3 is 18 residues long. V lost 3 bases and J lost 0, with 22 bases in between. CDR3 sequence: CASSWLQRGGDSSYEQYF. For the CDR3, the DNA is TGCGCCAGCAGCTGGTTGCAAAGGGGCGGCGACAGCTCCTACGAGCAGTACTTC.

The chain combines TRBV7-3 with TRBJ2-2, with TRBD2 matching 7 bases. This CDR3 contains 15 residues. Germline CDR1 SGHTA, CDR2 FQGTGA. V gave up 2 bases and J gave up 8 bases; unmatched junction bases: 8. CDR3 residues: CASSLLAGVGGELFF. DNA of the CDR3: TGTGCCAGCAGCTTACTGGCGGGAGTAGGAGGGGAGCTGTTTTTT. Looking up the rest from reference TRBV7-3 and TRBJ2-2 gives the full variable domain: GAGVSQTPSNKVTEKGKYVELRCDPISGHTALYWYRQSLGQGPEFLIYFQGTGAADDSGLPNDRFFAVRPEGSVSTLKIQRTERGDSAVYLCASSLLAGVGGELFFGEGSRLTVL.